Only one count was recorded for the clone carrying this T cell receptor (beta chain). The sample is drawn from a study of T cells after somatic rescue of genetic block. Repertoires were generated with immunoSEQ multiplex PCR, while TCRdb's copy carries only in-frame clones and drops some. The sample has around 70,000 clones; 85% to 95% are singletons. This CDR3 region has 17 residues. The germline gives CDR1 SGHVS, CDR2 FQNEAQ. V gave up 5 bases and J gave up 8 bases; unmatched junction bases: 14. This receptor was taken from a middle-aged man. What was sequenced was peripheral blood mononuclear cells (PBMCs). The chain combines TRBV7-8 with TRBJ2-2; TRBD2 matches at 10 bases. The CDR3 sequence is CASSPGSGRVLGGELFF. CDR3 nucleotide sequence: TGTGCCAGCAGCCCCGGGAGCGGGAGGGTGCTGGGGGGGGAGCTGTTTTTT.